Listed below are T cell receptor beta chains from one sample, sequenced in a study of blood T cell repertoires in COVID-19. Using immunoSEQ multiplex PCR, the repertoire was profiled, and TCRdb retains in-frame clones only, with some absent. The sample yields roughly 150,000 clones, almost 85% seen once. The sequenced material came from peripheral blood. The origin of the receptors is a man aged 50 or older with acute or convalescent COVID-19. The CDR3 runs from the conserved cysteine through the conserved F or W. A D gene is named only where the DNA matches it firmly. Clone sizes are given selectively: once, few, many, or a class where the clone is expanded.

clone size,D gene,V gene,J gene,CDR3 protein,CDR3 DNA
NA,NA,TRBV15,TRBJ2-7,CATSRDIGSGISYEQYF,TGTGCCACCAGCAGAGATATAGGTAGCGGCATCTCCTACGAGCAGTACTTC
few,NA,TRBV7-2,TRBJ2-3,CASSLGSRGGATDTQYF,TGTGCCAGCAGCTTAGGCTCTAGGGGAGGAGCCACAGATACGCAGTATTTT
NA,TRBD2,TRBV4-1,TRBJ2-3,CASSLTSAHTDTQYF,TGCGCCAGCAGCCTAACTAGCGCTCACACAGATACGCAGTATTTT
NA,NA,TRBV18,TRBJ1-1,CASSPIGGADTEAFF,TGTGCCAGCTCACCAATAGGGGGGGCGGACACTGAAGCTTTCTTT
NA,NA,TRBV19,TRBJ1-5,CASSPRPNGNQPQHF,TGTGCCAGTAGTCCTAGGCCCAACGGGAATCAGCCCCAGCATTTT
NA,NA,TRBV5-1,TRBJ2-5,CASSLRGEKETQYF,TGCGCCAGCAGCCTCAGGGGGGAGAAAGAGACCCAGTACTTC
NA,NA,TRBV6-6,TRBJ1-2,CASSYSDTGYGYTF,TGTGCCAGCAGTTACAGTGACACCGGCTATGGCTACACCTTC
many,TRBD1,TRBV14,TRBJ2-7,CASSQVGTGLEQYF,TGTGCCAGCAGCCAAGTGGGGACAGGGCTCGAGCAGTACTTC
NA,TRBD2,TRBV5-6,TRBJ2-5,CASRPLGGGQETQYF,TGTGCCAGCAGGCCGCTCGGGGGGGGCCAAGAGACCCAGTACTTC
few,TRBD1,TRBV15,TRBJ1-2,CATSRDTGQGSGYTF,TGTGCCACCAGCAGAGATACGGGACAGGGATCCGGCTACACCTTC
NA,TRBD2,TRBV3-1/TRBV3-2,TRBJ2-2,CASSGPGTSGGPNTGELFF,TGTGCCAGCAGCGGACCCGGGACTAGCGGGGGTCCGAACACCGGGGAGCTGTTTTTT
few,NA,TRBV7-9,TRBJ2-1,CASSLAGGKQFF,TGTGCCAGCAGCTTAGCTGGGGGCAAGCAGTTCTTC
NA,NA,TRBV27,TRBJ1-1,CASSLLDSLNAFF,TGTGCCAGCAGTTTGCTGGACAGTCTGAATGCTTTCTTT